The clone carrying this TCR beta chain was counted once. Its antigen remains unknown. The investigators isolated CD4+ and CD8+ cells by positive magnetic bead selection and checked their purity by flow cytometry. The record originates from a study of somatic mutations in cytotoxic T cells in rheumatoid arthritis. Across the study: Blood from the patient (around 30 ml EDTA) was drawn right after diagnosis, pretreatment. Regarding the study as a whole: Clonality of CD8+ T cells, which was compared between rheumatoid arthritis patients and age-matched healthy controls, did not differ significantly.

Libraries were prepared by immunoSEQ multiplex PCR; TCRdb keeps only in-frame clonotypes and omits some of them. This table has under 35,000 clones, approximately 86% appearing once. Germline-derived CDR1 and CDR2 are MNHNY and SVGAGI (reference sequence). The CDR3 has 11 amino acids. V lost 5 bases to trimming and J lost 4 bases, with 5 bases between them. The chain combines TRBV6-6 with TRBJ2-5; no reliable D call. The sequenced sample consisted of CD8+ T cells sorted from blood. The TCR sequence derives from an adult with rheumatoid arthritis. CDR3 sequence: CASSTTETQYF. The CDR3 nucleotides read TGTGCCAGCAGTACCACAGAGACCCAGTACTTC.